The clone carrying this T cell receptor beta chain has just one count. Antigen: not known. This sample was taken from a study of T cells in Graves' hyperthyroidism and ophthalmopathy. Exclusion of a patient resulted from uncontrolled infection, other autoimmune disease, pregnancy or lactation. Diagnosis relied on clinical symptoms, serum thyroxine and TRAb, thyroid ultrasound and orbital computed tomography. Points from the study as a whole: Ophthalmopathy was told apart from stable hyperthyroidism by a 13 V-J model.

There are 14 residues in the CDR3. With 5 bases removed from V and 7 bases from J, the gap between germline ends came to 18 bases. CDR1 and CDR2 from the germline V gene are SNHLY and FYNNEI. TCR beta CDR3 region amplification was performed from RNA transcripts. A set of HTBI primers served as the primers for a first-round RT-PCR of the TCR CDR3. Each CDR3 protein is one row after TCRdb ran MiXCR on the multiplex PCR reads. The table lists approximately 640,000 distinct CDR3 sequences, just under 45% of them singletons, with about 7.7% in the top ten. The rearrangement joins TRBV2 to TRBJ2-7; D might be TRBD1 or TRBD2, each matching 6 bases. This clonotype was obtained from an adult man with Graves' disease, either hyperthyroidism or ophthalmopathy (not recorded which). Sequencing was carried out using peripheral blood or thyroid tissue (not recorded which). The CDR3: CASSTRGPPGEQYF. The CDR3 bases are TGTGCCAGCAGTACCCGGGGGCCGCCGGGTGAGCAGTACTTC.